This TCR beta chain was retrieved from a study of T cell repertoires in cytomegalovirus infection. At the level of the study: Indicated by public TCR beta signatures were CMV infection and matching HLA type.

The CDR3 length is 16 residues. Germline CDR1 and CDR2: SGHDN and FVKESK. V lost 0 bases and J lost 0, with 11 bases in between. TCRdb fed the reads into MiXCR, producing one record per CDR3 protein. Here the sample spans hundreds of thousands of distinct CDR3 sequences, 35% being singletons. This TCR was recovered from a human donor in good health (CMV status not recorded). Some clones in this sample may be carry-over from other donors' samples. Sequencing input: PBMCs. The rearrangement links TRBV14 to TRBJ1-1; D possibly corresponds to TRBD1 (6 bases). The CDR3 DNA reads as TGTGCCAGCAGCCAAGATCTTGGACAGCTGAACACTGAAGCTTTCTTT. The encoded protein is CASSQDLGQLNTEAFF.